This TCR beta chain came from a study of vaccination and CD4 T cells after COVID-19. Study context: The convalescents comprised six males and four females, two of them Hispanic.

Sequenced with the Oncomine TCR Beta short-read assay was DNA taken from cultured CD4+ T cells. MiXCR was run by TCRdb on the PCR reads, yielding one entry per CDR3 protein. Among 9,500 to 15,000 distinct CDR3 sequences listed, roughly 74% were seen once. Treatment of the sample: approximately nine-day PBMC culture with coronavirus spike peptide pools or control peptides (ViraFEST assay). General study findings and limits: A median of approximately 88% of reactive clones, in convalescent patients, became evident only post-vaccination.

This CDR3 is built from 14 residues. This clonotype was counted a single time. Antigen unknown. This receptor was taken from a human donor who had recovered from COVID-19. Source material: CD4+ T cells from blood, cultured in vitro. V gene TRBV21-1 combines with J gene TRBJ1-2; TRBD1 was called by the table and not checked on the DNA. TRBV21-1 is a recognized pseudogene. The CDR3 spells CASSDRGRTYDYTF. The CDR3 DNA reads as TGTGCCAGCAGCGACAGGGGGAGAACCTATGACTACACCTTC.